A single sample gave rise to the 16 T cell receptor beta chains below, sequenced in a study of identical twins. One entry per CDR3 protein, called by TCRdb with MiXCR from the 5' RACE reads. The table includes 690,000 or so distinct CDR3 sequences, around 8.6% detected once. These same records also appear under a second study, on yellow fever vaccine responses in identical twins.

Sequencing was done on a sample of PBMCs. All receptors come from a young woman in good health.

The genes are TRBV7-3 and TRBJ1-2; D is undetermined. V was cut by 1 base and J by 8 bases, with 11 bases left in between. Per the germline V gene, CDR1 is SGHTA and CDR2 is FQGTGA. The CDR3 extends over 13 amino acids. The CDR3 DNA sequence: TGTGCCAGCAGCTTAAGGCTGAGCGGGGGCTACACCTTC. Translated: CASSLRLSGGYTF.

This clonotype was detected a few times. The chain recombines TRBV7-9 with TRBJ2-3; the D gene could be TRBD1 or TRBD2 (5 bases each). Deletions cut 5 bases from V and 4 bases from J, with 13 bases between. Per germline, CDR1 SEHNR and CDR2 FQNEAQ (reference sequence). This CDR3 is 14 amino acids long. The CDR3 bases are TGTGCCAGCAGCGAGAAGGGACGCCCAGATACGCAGTATTTT. Its translation: CASSEKGRPDTQYF.

The chain uses TRBV4-1 and TRBJ2-1, with 8 bases fitting TRBD1. The CDR3 spans 14 residues. The germline CDR1 and CDR2 sequences are MGHRA and YSYEKL. The V gene end was trimmed by 3 bases and the J gene end by 8 bases; junction bases not matched to a gene: 6. The CDR3: CASSQQYRGDEQFF. The DNA for the CDR3 is TGCGCCAGCAGCCAGCAATACAGGGGGGATGAGCAGTTCTTC.

The J gene is TRBJ1-3, the V gene TRBV2; perhaps TRBD1 as D (5 bases). The germline V gene has CDR1 SNHLY and CDR2 FYNNEI. Trimming took 1 base from V and 2 from J, leaving 6 bases between them. This CDR3 is built from 14 residues. The CDR3 nucleotides are TGTGCCAGCAGTGAAGGCAGGGCTGGAAACACCATATATTTT. Its protein is CASSEGRAGNTIYF. Variable domain in full (rest from reference TRBV2 and TRBJ1-3): EPEVTQTPSHQVTQMGQEVILRCVPISNHLYFYWYRQILGQKVEFLVSFYNNEISEKSEIFDDQFSVERPDGSNFTLKIRSTKLEDSAMYFCASSEGRAGNTIYFGEGSWLTVV.

The chain employs TRBV11-2 and TRBJ2-2, with 9 nucleotides matching TRBD1. The CDR3 loop spans 18 amino acids. The J segment lost 5 bases and the V segment lost 2 bases, leaving 12 bases of the junction unmatched. Germline CDR1 SGHAT, CDR2 FQNNGV. The CDR3 DNA is TGTGCCAGCAGCTTATTGCTTGTAGGACAGGGGCGAACCGGGGAGCTGTTTTTT. This encodes CASSLLLVGQGRTGELFF.

V usage is TRBV29-1 and J usage is TRBJ2-5; 7 bases line up with TRBD1. V gave up 4 bases and J gave up 5 bases; unmatched junction bases: 13. Germline V CDR1 and CDR2: SQVTM, ANQGSEA. The CDR3 is 15 residues long. The CDR3 reads CSVVWDRARRETQYF. In nucleotides, the CDR3 is TGCAGCGTTGTTTGGGACAGAGCCCGGCGGGAGACCCAGTACTTC.

There are a few counts of this clonotype. The V call is TRBV10-3, the J call TRBJ2-1; D is perhaps TRBD2 (6 bases). The CDR3 is 14 residues long. V gave up 11 bases and J gave up 0 bases, with 14 bases separating them. In germline, CDR1 is ENHRY, CDR2 SYGVKD. In DNA, the CDR3 is TGTGCCGCCTCGGGGGTTTACTCCTACAATGAGCAGTTCTTC. Residues: CAASGVYSYNEQFF.

This clonotype occurred a few times. The chain employs TRBV5-1 and TRBJ2-7; 7 nucleotides agree with TRBD2. CDR1 SGHRS and CDR2 YFSETQ come from the germline V gene. V lost 4 bases to trimming and J lost 5 bases; unmatched junction nucleotides: 9. The CDR3 length is 14 residues. The CDR3 protein is CASSPSRGDHEQYF. The CDR3 DNA reads TGCGCCAGCAGCCCATCACGGGGGGATCACGAGCAGTACTTC.

This clonotype was observed many times. The chain carries TRBV4-3 and TRBJ2-7; D unclear. Germline V gene lookup returns CDR1 LGHNA and CDR2 YSLEER. The CDR3 is made up of 15 amino acids. V was trimmed by 0 bases and J by 0 bases, leaving 9 bases between them. The CDR3 DNA reads as TGCGCCAGCAGCCAAGATAGGGTCCCCTCCTACGAGCAGTACTTC. Translated, it gives CASSQDRVPSYEQYF.

Ten or more counts support this clonotype. CDR3 sequence reads: CASSLLIAGGPHEQYF. The DNA of the CDR3 is TGTGCCAGCAGTTTATTGATAGCGGGAGGGCCCCACGAGCAGTACTTC. V usage is TRBV28 and J usage is TRBJ2-7; the match to TRBD2 covers 11 bases. Germline V gene lookup returns CDR1 MDHEN and CDR2 SYDVKM. This CDR3 region has 16 residues. Trimming cost V 1 base and J 5 bases; bases outside gene matches: 7.

This clonotype appeared a few times. The DNA for the CDR3 is TGTGCCGTGGGACAGGGTATAGATACGCAGTATTTT. Its protein product is CAVGQGIDTQYF. The chain is built from TRBV6-5 and TRBJ2-3; TRBD1 aligns across 9 bases. Germline trimming cut 11 bases from V and 5 bases from J; bases unmatched to any gene: 5. CDR1 MNHEY and CDR2 SVGAGI come from the germline V gene. CDR3 size: 12 residues.

Many counts were recorded for this clonotype. The chain uses TRBV6-2 or TRBV6-3 and TRBJ2-1; 9 bases are a match to TRBD2. Germline-derived CDR1 and CDR2 are MNHEY and SVGEGT. V lost 4 bases to trimming and J lost 3 bases; unmatched junction nucleotides: 4. The CDR3 length is 15 residues. The CDR3 loop reads CASSSTSGFYNEQFF. Here the CDR3 DNA reads TGTGCCAGCAGTTCAACTAGCGGGTTCTACAATGAGCAGTTCTTC.

This clonotype has at least ten counts. V gene TRBV29-1 combines with J gene TRBJ2-7, with 9 bases aligning to TRBD1. The CDR3 is made up of 13 amino acids. The V gene end was trimmed by 3 bases and the J gene end by 6 bases; junction bases not matched to a gene: 6. Germline loops: CDR1 SQVTM, CDR2 ANQGSEA. The CDR3 is CSVDEGTGSEQYF. CDR3 nucleotides: TGCAGCGTTGATGAGGGGACAGGGTCCGAGCAGTACTTC.

This clonotype was counted only a few times. This chain joins TRBV29-1 and TRBJ2-7; TRBD1 matches 9 bases. J gave up 6 bases and V 4 bases, and 7 bases lay outside the gene matches. The CDR3 runs 13 residues. Germline CDR1 is SQVTM and CDR2 is ANQGSEA. CDR3 coding DNA: TGCAGCGTTGCCCCCGGGACAGGGTCCGAGCAGTACTTC. Encoded protein: CSVAPGTGSEQYF.

V and J are TRBV9 and TRBJ2-7; 9 bases line up with TRBD2. The CDR3 has 14 amino acids. CDR1 and CDR2 (germline): SGDLS, YYNGEE. Trimming at V came to 3 bases and at J to 4 bases, leaving 5 bases not matched to a gene. CDR3 region: CASSGGGDVYEQYF. The CDR3 bases are TGTGCCAGCAGCGGCGGGGGGGATGTTTACGAGCAGTACTTC.

The chain links TRBV20-1 to TRBJ2-1; the D is unclear. Germline CDR1 DFQATT, CDR2 SNEGSKA (reference sequence). Deletions cut 1 base from V and 0 bases from J, with 13 bases between. This CDR3 spans 16 amino acids. CDR3 bases: TGCAGTGCTAGAGCCCCTTCGAGTCACTCCTACAATGAGCAGTTCTTC. It codes for CSARAPSSHSYNEQFF.